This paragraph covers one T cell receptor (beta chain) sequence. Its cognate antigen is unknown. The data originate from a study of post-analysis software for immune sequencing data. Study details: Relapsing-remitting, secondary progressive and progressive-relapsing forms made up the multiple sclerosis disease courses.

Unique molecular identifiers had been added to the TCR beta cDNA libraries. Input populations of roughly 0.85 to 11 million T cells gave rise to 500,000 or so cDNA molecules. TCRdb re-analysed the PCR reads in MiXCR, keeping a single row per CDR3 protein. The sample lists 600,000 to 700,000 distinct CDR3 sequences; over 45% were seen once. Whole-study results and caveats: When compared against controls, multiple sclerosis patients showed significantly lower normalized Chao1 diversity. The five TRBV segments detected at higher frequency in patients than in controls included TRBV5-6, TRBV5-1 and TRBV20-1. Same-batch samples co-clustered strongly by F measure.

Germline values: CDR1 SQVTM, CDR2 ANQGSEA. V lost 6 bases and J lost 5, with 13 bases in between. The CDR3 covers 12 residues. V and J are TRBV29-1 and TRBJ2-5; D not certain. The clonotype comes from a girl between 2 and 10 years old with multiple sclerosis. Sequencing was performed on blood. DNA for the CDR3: TGCAGCGTGACGCTAGAGTACGAGACCCAGTACTTC. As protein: CSVTLEYETQYF.